Listed here are 26 T cell receptor beta chains from one sample, sequenced in a study of blood T cell repertoires in COVID-19. Here immunoSEQ multiplex PCR was the method, and the copy in TCRdb shows in-frame clones only, minus some. The sample yields 150,000 to 200,000 clones, 88% seen once. Sequencing was performed on peripheral blood. The receptors shown here come from a man aged 55 to 70 with acute or convalescent COVID-19.

V is TRBV5-6 and J is TRBJ2-1, with 12 bases fitting TRBD1. Trimming removed 3 bases from V and 10 bases from J; junction bases left unmatched: 11. The CDR3 is 16 residues long. Germline-derived CDR1 and CDR2 are SGHDT and YYEEEE. The CDR3 is CASSSPPGTGGWEQFF. The CDR3 nucleotides are TGTGCCAGCAGCTCTCCTCCCGGGACAGGGGGCTGGGAGCAGTTCTTC. Full variable domain (rest looked up from reference TRBV5-6 and TRBJ2-1): DAGVTQSPTHLIKTRGQQVTLRCSPKSGHDTVSWYQQALGQGPQFIFQYYEEEERQRGNFPDRFSGHQFPNYSSELNVNALLLGDSALYLCASSSPPGTGGWEQFFGPGTRLTVL.

The gene calls are TRBV10-2 and TRBJ2-5; 8 bases match TRBD2. Unmatched junction bases numbered 5, after V lost 7 bases and J lost 1 base. The germline V gene has CDR1 WSHSY and CDR2 SAAADI. This CDR3 has 14 residues. CDR3 nucleotide sequence: TGCGCCAGCACGGCGCGGGGGGCCCAAGAGACCCAGTACTTC. Translation gives CASTARGAQETQYF.

The J gene is TRBJ2-1, the V gene TRBV19, with D maybe TRBD2 (5 bases). Germline CDR1 and CDR2: LNHDA and SQIVND (reference sequence). Trimming took off 5 bases at V and 5 bases at J, with 7 bases between the two ends. The CDR3 length is 12 residues. The CDR3 sequence: CASSWGDNEQFF. The CDR3 nucleotides are TGTGCCAGTAGTTGGGGAGACAATGAGCAGTTCTTC.

The chain joins TRBV10-1 to TRBJ1-6; D gene ambiguous. The V gene lost 4 bases and the J gene lost 10 bases, with 11 bases spanning the gap. The CDR3 length is 13 residues. Per the germline V gene, CDR1 is WNHNN and CDR2 is SYGVQD (reference sequence). The CDR3 region has the DNA TGCGCCAGCAGTGGCCCAGGAGGCTCACCCCTCCACTTT. It is translated as CASSGPGGSPLHF.

This chain links TRBV7-9 with TRBJ1-2, with D unclear. This CDR3 has 14 residues. With 5 bases removed from V and 0 bases from J, the gap between germline ends came to 10 bases. Germline lookup yields CDR1 SEHNR and CDR2 FQNEAQ (reference sequence). The CDR3 bases are TGTGCCAGCAGCCTAGGACGGGCTAACTATGGCTACACCTTC. It translates to CASSLGRANYGYTF.

The chain joins TRBV5-1 to TRBJ1-3, with a tentative D call TRBD1 (6 bases). V was trimmed by 4 bases and J by 0 bases, leaving 20 bases between them. The CDR3 consists of 18 residues. Germline CDR1 reads SGHRS; CDR2 reads YFSETQ. The CDR3 loop reads CASSEGVPGPLSGNTIYF. CDR3 bases: TGCGCCAGCAGCGAGGGGGTTCCAGGGCCACTCTCTGGAAACACCATATATTTT.

This clone showed up just once. CDR3 nucleotide sequence: TGTGCCAGTGCGGCTAGCGGGGAAGCCGGGGAGCTGTTTTTT. Amino acid sequence: CASAASGEAGELFF. The chain recombines TRBV6-5 with TRBJ2-2; 9 bases line up with TRBD2. The V gene's germline CDR1 is MNHEY and CDR2 SVGAGI. J was trimmed by 6 bases and V by 9 bases; bases with no gene match: 8. The CDR3 extends over 14 amino acids.

The count of this clone is one. This CDR3 is CASRVGQYQETQYF. DNA for the CDR3: TGTGCCAGCCGAGTCGGACAGTACCAAGAGACCCAGTACTTC. This chain uses TRBV13 with TRBJ2-5, with a tentative D call TRBD1 (6 bases). Germline CDR1 and CDR2: PRHDT and FYEKMQ (reference sequence). Trimming cost V 8 bases and J 0 bases, with 13 bases left between them. The CDR3 extends over 14 amino acids.

The gene calls are TRBV6-5 and TRBJ1-5; possible D gene TRBD1, 6 bases. This CDR3 is built from 14 residues. Germline lookup yields CDR1 MNHEY and CDR2 SVGAGI. Trimming took off 5 bases at V and 5 bases at J, with 13 bases between the two ends. The CDR3 protein is CASSTQGSDQPQHF. The DNA of the CDR3 is TGTGCCAGCAGTACCCAGGGGTCCGATCAGCCCCAGCATTTT.

V gene TRBV11-3 combines with J gene TRBJ1-1, with 9 bases matching TRBD1. The CDR3 is 14 amino acids. With V trimmed by 4 bases and J by 5 bases, 5 bases remained unmatched. CDR1 SGHNT and CDR2 YENEEA come from the germline V gene. The DNA of the CDR3 is TGTGCCAGCAGCTCGGGACAGGGATGGACTGAAGCTTTCTTT. Translation gives CASSSGQGWTEAFF.

This clone was observed a handful of times. The rearrangement uses TRBV24-1 and TRBJ2-1, with D unresolved. The CDR3 is 14 residues long. V was clipped by 1 base and J by 8 bases, with 11 bases between them. CDR1 and CDR2 (germline): KGHDR, SFDVKD. The CDR3 DNA is TGTGCCACCAGTGATTTTCCCGCGGTGTATGAGCAGTTCTTC. Its protein product is CATSDFPAVYEQFF.

The chain employs TRBV28 and TRBJ1-1; D may be TRBD1 (6 bases). The CDR3 spans 15 residues. CDR1 and CDR2 from the germline V gene are MDHEN and SYDVKM. Between the trimmed V and J ends, which lost 2 bases and 4 bases, there was a span of 14 bases. CDR3 sequence: CASSLGGARGTEAFF. The CDR3 DNA is TGTGCCAGCAGTTTAGGGGGCGCAAGGGGCACTGAAGCTTTCTTT.

The chain recombines TRBV5-1 with TRBJ2-5, with 7 bases matching TRBD2. This CDR3 has 15 residues. CDR1 SGHRS and CDR2 YFSETQ come from the germline V gene. V lost 0 bases, J lost 4 bases, and 6 bases stayed unmatched. The chain's CDR3 is CASSLEGLGRETQYF. Here the CDR3 DNA reads TGCGCCAGCAGCTTGGAAGGACTAGGTAGAGAGACCCAGTACTTC.

The gene calls are TRBV5-1 and TRBJ2-7, with a possible D match to TRBD2 (6 bases). V lost 2 bases and J 3 bases, leaving 12 bases between the germline ends. CDR1 SGHRS and CDR2 YFSETQ come from the germline V gene. CDR3 size: 14 residues. CDR3: CASSLIGGNYEQYF. CDR3 coding DNA: TGCGCCAGCAGCTTAATTGGGGGGAACTACGAGCAGTACTTC.

The V call is TRBV6-2 or TRBV6-3, the J call TRBJ1-1; 9 nucleotides line up with TRBD1. The germline gives CDR1 MNHEY, CDR2 SVGEGT. The V and J ends lost 4 bases and 5 bases, in that order; junction bases with no gene match: 8. The length of the CDR3 is 15 residues. The DNA for the CDR3 is TGTGCCAGCAGTTCCTTTACAGGGGGCCAAACTGAAGCTTTCTTT. Amino acids: CASSSFTGGQTEAFF.

This clone has only a few counts. The rearrangement links TRBV15 to TRBJ2-2; 7 bases agree with TRBD1. The CDR3 extends over 14 amino acids. Losses at the gene ends were 5 bases for V and 1 base for J; bases not matched to a gene: 1. Germline V gives CDR1 LNHNV, CDR2 YYDKDF (reference sequence). Here the CDR3 reads CATSRDRNTGELFF. In DNA, the CDR3 is TGTGCCACCAGCCGGGACAGGAACACCGGGGAGCTGTTTTTT.

This chain joins TRBV18 and TRBJ2-5, with D possibly matching TRBD2 (6 bases). The germline gives CDR1 KGHSH, CDR2 LQKENI. V gave up 5 bases and J gave up 5 bases, with 9 bases separating them. The CDR3 spans 12 residues. CDR3 amino acids: CASSRGGETQYF. CDR3 coding DNA: TGTGCCAGCTCAAGAGGAGGGGAGACCCAGTACTTC. The full variable domain, completed using reference TRBV18 and TRBJ2-5, is NAGVMQNPRHLVRRRGQEARLRCSPMKGHSHVYWYRQLPEEGLKFMVYLQKENIIDESGMPKERFSAEFPKEGPSILRIQQVVRGDSAAYFCASSRGGETQYFGPGTRLLVL.

The rearrangement uses TRBV5-4 and TRBJ2-7; TRBD2 matches at 8 bases. The V gene's germline CDR1 is SGHNT and CDR2 YYREEE (reference sequence). V was clipped by 4 bases and J by 3 bases; unmatched bases: 6. The CDR3 length is 14 residues. CDR3 bases: TGTGCCAGCAGCCCACGTAGCGGGAACTACGAGCAGTACTTC. This translates into CASSPRSGNYEQYF. Together with reference TRBV5-4 and TRBJ2-7, the CDR3 gives the full variable domain: ETGVTQSPTHLIKTRGQQVTLRCSSQSGHNTVSWYQQALGQGPQFIFQYYREEENGRGNFPPRFSGLQFPNYSSELNVNALELDDSALYLCASSPRSGNYEQYFGPGTRLTVT.

The V gene is TRBV5-5, the J gene TRBJ2-3, with TRBD1 as a possible D gene (5 bases). CDR3 length: 15 amino acids. CDR1 is SGHKS, CDR2 YYEKEE, per germline (reference sequence). V lost 4 bases and J 0 bases, leaving 12 bases between the germline ends. The CDR3 DNA reads as TGTGCCAGCAGCCGCCTGGACAAAAGCACAGATACGCAGTATTTT. This codes for CASSRLDKSTDTQYF.

The chain combines TRBV5-1 with TRBJ1-1; the D gene is possibly TRBD1 (5 bases). Germline-derived CDR1 and CDR2 are SGHRS and YFSETQ. With 0 bases removed from V and 0 bases from J, the gap between germline ends came to 9 bases. The CDR3 totals 15 residues. For the CDR3, the DNA is TGCGCCAGCAGCTTGGGACAGCATTTGAACACTGAAGCTTTCTTT. Translating gives CASSLGQHLNTEAFF.

The table lists this clone with a count of one. CDR3 in DNA: TGTGCCACTACGAGGGACTCCCCAGGCTACGAGCAGTACGTC. Amino acids: CATTRDSPGYEQYV. The chain joins TRBV2 to TRBJ2-7, with D tentatively TRBD2 (6 bases). Between the trimmed V and J ends, which lost 10 bases and 3 bases, there was a span of 19 bases. CDR3 size: 14 residues. CDR1 is SNHLY and CDR2 is FYNNEI in the germline V gene.

The chain carries TRBV13 and TRBJ1-3; no clear D. The germline CDR1 and CDR2 sequences are PRHDT and FYEKMQ (reference sequence). The V end lost 4 bases, the J end lost 7 bases, and 8 bases lay between the germline ends. The CDR3 spans 12 residues. The CDR3 is CASSSTRNTIYF. For the CDR3, the DNA is TGTGCCAGCAGCTCGACGCGGAACACCATATATTTT.

The rearrangement uses TRBV9 and TRBJ1-5; D is unclear. The germline V and J ends were trimmed by 1 base and 1 base, with 6 bases remaining between them. Germline CDR1 SGDLS, CDR2 YYNGEE. The CDR3 has 14 amino acids. CDR3 loop: CASSVSGSNQPQHF. CDR3 nucleotide sequence: TGTGCCAGCAGCGTAAGCGGGAGCAATCAGCCCCAGCATTTT.

As DNA, the CDR3 is TGTGCCAGCAGCTTGGACGGGTCCGGGGAGCTGTTTTTT. Its translation: CASSLDGSGELFF. This chain connects TRBV5-4 to TRBJ2-2; D is ambiguous. V shed 0 bases and J shed 6 bases, with 6 bases lying between them. Germline values: CDR1 SGHNT, CDR2 YYREEE (reference sequence). This CDR3 has 13 residues.

This clone was recorded a few times. The gene calls are TRBV10-1 and TRBJ1-2; weak D call: TRBD1 (5 bases). Trimming took 5 bases from V and 6 from J, leaving 13 bases between them. CDR3 length equals 13 residues. Per germline, CDR1 WNHNN and CDR2 SYGVQD (reference sequence). The CDR3 DNA is TGCGCCAGCAGTAGAGGAGGGACTCATGGCTACACCTTC. Protein: CASSRGGTHGYTF.

The rearrangement links TRBV9 to TRBJ1-1; 9 positions agree with TRBD1. Germline V gene lookup returns CDR1 SGDLS and CDR2 YYNGEE. The CDR3 loop spans 13 amino acids. Trimming removed 4 bases from V and 7 bases from J; junction bases left unmatched: 5. CDR3 amino acids: CASSPGTGIEAFF. The DNA of the CDR3 is TGTGCCAGCAGCCCCGGGACAGGGATTGAAGCTTTCTTT. The full variable domain, rest sourced from reference TRBV9 and TRBJ1-1, is DSGVTQTPKHLITATGQRVTLRCSPRSGDLSVYWYQQSLDQGLQFLIQYYNGEERAKGNILERFSAQQFPDLHSELNLSSLELGDSALYFCASSPGTGIEAFFGQGTRLTVV.